Following are 10 T cell receptor beta chains from one sample sequenced in a study of blood T cells in healthy people across ages. The use of a sample-barcoded 5' primer and a J-beta primer mix characterized a second PCR of roughly 6 to 11 cycles. A single record per CDR3 protein comes from TCRdb applying MiXCR to the 5' RACE reads. The sample contains 1,100,000 or so distinct CDR3 sequences, 40% to 50% of which appear only once. What was sequenced was blood. These TCRs come from a woman aged 55-70 years in good health.

In its sample, this clonotype was seen many times. The chain employs TRBV29-1 and TRBJ2-1; 13 nucleotides align to TRBD2. V shed 6 bases, J shed 6 bases, and the junction held 5 bases outside the gene matches. CDR1 is SQVTM, CDR2 ANQGSEA, per germline. CDR3 length equals 14 residues. The CDR3 region has the DNA TGCAGCGTGACGGGACTAGCGGGGCGCAATGAGCAGTTCTTC. Protein product: CSVTGLAGRNEQFF.

This clonotype appeared a few times. The chain is built from TRBV15 and TRBJ2-7, with 8 bases identical to TRBD2. Germline V gene data show CDR1 as LNHNV and CDR2 as YYDKDF (reference sequence). V lost 0 bases, J lost 4 bases, and 8 bases stayed unmatched. This CDR3 is 16 amino acids long. DNA for the CDR3: TGTGCCACCAGCAGAGATCTGAGTAGCGGGAAATACGAGCAGTACTTC. It translates to CATSRDLSSGKYEQYF.

The chain carries TRBV27 and TRBJ2-7, with 9 nucleotides matching TRBD2. Germline V gene sequence: CDR1 MNHEY, CDR2 SMNVEV (reference sequence). The length of the CDR3 is 14 residues. V lost 2 bases and J lost 3; bases outside the gene matches: 2. DNA for the CDR3: TGTGCCAGCAGTTTAGAGACTAGCGGCTACGAGCAGTACTTC. Translation gives CASSLETSGYEQYF.

This clonotype showed up just a few times. The rearrangement uses TRBV6-2 or TRBV6-3 and TRBJ2-1; D is perhaps TRBD1 (6 bases). From germline, CDR1 is MNHEY and CDR2 SVGEGT. The CDR3 extends over 14 amino acids. The V and J ends lost 2 bases and 5 bases respectively, with 10 bases between them. The CDR3 sequence is CASSYRTADNEQFF. The CDR3 coding sequence is TGTGCCAGCAGTTACCGGACAGCAGACAATGAGCAGTTCTTC.

This clonotype was counted between two and nine times. This chain connects TRBV6-5 to TRBJ1-2, with 7 bases that match TRBD1. The V gene end was trimmed by 5 bases and the J gene end by 7 bases; junction bases not matched to a gene: 4. This CDR3 region has 12 residues. CDR1 is MNHEY and CDR2 is SVGAGI in the germline V gene. CDR3 region: CASSEHRGGYTF. CDR3 sequence (DNA): TGTGCCAGCAGTGAGCACAGGGGTGGCTACACCTTC.

The V call is TRBV19, the J call TRBJ2-5; D is perhaps TRBD2 (6 bases). Germline CDR1 reads LNHDA; CDR2 reads SQIVND (reference sequence). This CDR3 has 16 residues. V was clipped by 5 bases and J by 2 bases, with 18 bases between them. The CDR3 region has the DNA TGTGCCAGTAGTGCCCCGGGGACTGCCCTTCAAGAGACCCAGTACTTC. Its protein is CASSAPGTALQETQYF.

This chain uses TRBV20-1 with TRBJ2-1, with 8 bases that match TRBD1. V lost 2 bases, J lost 3 bases, and 15 bases stayed unmatched. CDR1 is DFQATT, CDR2 SNEGSKA, per germline (reference sequence). There are 18 residues in the CDR3. In nucleotides, the CDR3 is TGCAGTGCTAGACGCTTATCTTTGGGACAGGCGGTCTACAATGAGCAGTTCTTC. Residues: CSARRLSLGQAVYNEQFF.

CDR3 bases: TGTGCCAGCAGCTTACTTGTCCTAGAGCAGTTCTTC. It codes for CASSLLVLEQFF. This chain uses TRBV7-9 with TRBJ2-1; D is unresolved. With 2 bases removed from V and 10 bases from J, the gap between germline ends came to 9 bases. The CDR3 consists of 12 residues. Germline V gives CDR1 SEHNR, CDR2 FQNEAQ (reference sequence).

This clonotype has only a few counts. This chain connects TRBV12-3 or TRBV12-4 to TRBJ1-5; the D gene is possibly TRBD1 (5 bases). This CDR3 spans 12 amino acids. Trimming took 3 bases from V and 8 from J, leaving 8 bases between them. This chain's CDR3 is CASSFGGKPQHF. The CDR3 DNA is TGTGCCAGCAGTTTCGGGGGAAAGCCCCAGCATTTT.

This clonotype was counted only a few times. The chain couples TRBV27 to TRBJ2-7; 9 bases fit TRBD2. The germline V gene has CDR1 MNHEY and CDR2 SMNVEV (reference sequence). Germline trimming cut 0 bases from V and 3 bases from J; bases unmatched to any gene: 3. This CDR3 has 15 residues. The chain's CDR3 is CASSLSAAGGYEQYF. The CDR3 nucleotides are TGTGCCAGCAGTTTATCGGCAGCGGGAGGCTACGAGCAGTACTTC.